The 9 T cell receptor beta chains below come from one sample, sequenced in a study of CD8 T cells in ankylosing spondylitis. Study-wide findings and caveats: In ankylosing spondylitis blood, a motif of 7 to 9 highly homologous TCR beta variants appeared characteristic.

The antigens these receptors bind are not known. In TCRdb, the 5' RACE reads were re-called with MiXCR into one record per CDR3 protein. Of 470,000 or so distinct CDR3 sequences in the sample, 25% to 30% were seen once. The specimen sequenced was blood, either unsorted or a sorted T cell fraction (not recorded which). All receptors come from a male donor with ankylosing spondylitis.

This clonotype was counted only a few times. J is TRBJ2-7 and V is TRBV7-9; possibly TRBD2 for D (7 bases). Germline values: CDR1 SEHNR, CDR2 FQNEAQ (reference sequence). This CDR3 spans 13 amino acids. V lost 5 bases and J lost 4, with 12 bases in between. The CDR3 DNA sequence: TGTGCCAGCAGCAAGGGGGGGGCGTACGAGCAGTACTTC. Its protein is CASSKGGAYEQYF.

This clonotype was picked up a small number of times. The gene calls are TRBV5-6 and TRBJ2-1; 11 nucleotides agree with TRBD1. J lost 8 bases, V lost 2 bases, and 3 bases had no gene match. The CDR3 sequence is 14 residues long. The germline V gene encodes CDR1 SGHDT and CDR2 YYEEEE. CDR3 residues: CASSFQDRGHEQFF. CDR3 coding DNA: TGTGCCAGCAGCTTCCAGGACAGGGGGCATGAGCAGTTCTTC.

V and J are TRBV28 and TRBJ2-7; 9 bases fit TRBD2. The CDR3 is 16 residues long. Trimming removed 7 bases from V and 2 bases from J; junction bases left unmatched: 12. CDR1 is MDHEN, CDR2 SYDVKM, per germline. CDR3 DNA: TGTGCCAGCACCGTGAAGTCGGCTAGCGGGACCTACGAGCAGTACGTC. It translates to CASTVKSASGTYEQYV.

This clonotype showed up just a few times. This chain uses TRBV11-2 with TRBJ1-1; D may be TRBD1 (6 bases). Trimming left V 0 bases short and J 8 bases short, with 16 bases between. The germline V gene encodes CDR1 SGHAT and CDR2 FQNNGV. CDR3 length: 15 residues. The CDR3 DNA follows: TGTGCCAGCAGCTTAGATTTGGGGGCAGGGTTGGAAGCTTTCTTT. It is translated as CASSLDLGAGLEAFF. The full variable domain, rest sourced from reference TRBV11-2 and TRBJ1-1, is EAGVAQSPRYKIIEKRQSVAFWCNPISGHATLYWYQQILGQGPKLLIQFQNNGVVDDSQLPKDRFSAERLKGVDSTLKIQPAKLEDSAVYLCASSLDLGAGLEAFFGQGTRLTVV.

In its sample, this clonotype was seen a few times. The chain recombines TRBV5-1 with TRBJ2-5; D assignment may be TRBD1 or TRBD2 (5 bases each). V was cut by 4 bases and J by 5 bases, with 12 bases left in between. Germline V CDR1 and CDR2: SGHRS, YFSETQ. The CDR3 has 13 residues. CDR3 sequence reads: CASSADWGETQYF. The CDR3 coding sequence is TGCGCCAGCAGCGCGGACTGGGGGGAGACCCAGTACTTC.

The V gene is TRBV5-5, the J gene TRBJ2-7; D might be TRBD2 (5 bases). V was shortened by 0 bases and J by 3 bases, with 22 bases between the two germline ends. Germline CDR1 SGHKS, CDR2 YYEKEE (reference sequence). This CDR3 is 18 amino acids long. CDR3 sequence reads: CASSLAGDSARSIYEQYF. DNA of the CDR3: TGTGCCAGCAGCTTGGCCGGAGATAGCGCCCGCTCTATCTACGAGCAGTACTTC.

The gene calls are TRBV29-1 and TRBJ1-3; no clear D gene. Deletions cut 6 bases from V and 0 bases from J, with 12 bases between. CDR3 length: 14 amino acids. Looked up from germline, CDR1 is SQVTM and CDR2 is ANQGSEA. The CDR3 loop reads CSVAPGSSGNTIYF. The CDR3 nucleotides are TGCAGCGTCGCCCCCGGGAGCTCTGGAAACACCATATATTTT.

The chain recombines TRBV11-1 with TRBJ1-1; D is ambiguous. CDR3 size: 18 residues. V was pared by 5 bases and J by 0 bases, with 22 bases between. Germline V gives CDR1 SGHAT, CDR2 FQDESV (reference sequence). The CDR3 DNA reads as TGTGCCAGCAGCCCCACAAAGACACCGAACCTAATGAACACTGAAGCTTTCTTT. It is translated as CASSPTKTPNLMNTEAFF. The variable domain in full, with the rest retrieved from reference TRBV11-1 and TRBJ1-1, is EAEVAQSPRYKITEKSQAVAFWCDPISGHATLYWYRQILGQGPELLVQFQDESVVDDSQLPKDRFSAERLKGVDSTLKIQPAELGDSAMYLCASSPTKTPNLMNTEAFFGQGTRLTVV.

The chain is built from TRBV11-2 and TRBJ2-1, with TRBD2 as a possible D gene (6 bases). V was shortened by 4 bases and J by 5 bases, with 18 bases between the two germline ends. Germline V gene data show CDR1 as SGHAT and CDR2 as FQNNGV. The CDR3 covers 16 residues. The CDR3 protein is CASSSLRYSGNNEQFF. CDR3 coding DNA: TGTGCCAGCAGCTCCTTAAGGTATAGCGGCAACAATGAGCAGTTCTTC.